Each of the 19 T cell receptor beta chains below was sequenced from the same sample in a study of response to subunit inactivated influenza vaccine. TCRdb analysed the RT-PCR reads with MiXCR anew, one entry per CDR3 protein. The profile shows 490,000 or so distinct CDR3 sequences, approximately 7.1% of them singletons. Sequencing used PBMCs from blood, obtained less than 30 months after vaccination. The receptor set was obtained from a man between 50 and 69 years old who received an inactivated influenza vaccine.

V is TRBV12-3 or TRBV12-4 and J is TRBJ2-2, with 8 bases that match TRBD2. The CDR3 covers 16 residues. The junction had 11 bases not matched to a gene; V was cut back by 6 bases and J by 5 bases. CDR3 DNA: TGTGCCAGCAGCCTCGGACTAGCCCCCAAGACCGGGGAGCTGTTTTTT. Translated: CASSLGLAPKTGELFF.

This clonotype showed up many times. In nucleotides, the CDR3 is TGTGCCAGCAGTCCCCCAACTACAGCTCCTGAAGCTTTCTTT. Its translation is CASSPPTTAPEAFF. J is TRBJ1-1 and V is TRBV12-3 or TRBV12-4; D is undetermined. V lost 5 bases and J 6 bases, leaving 16 bases between the germline ends. This CDR3 contains 14 residues.

The V call is TRBV7-2, the J call TRBJ2-1; TRBD2 matches 8 bases. The CDR3 is 17 residues long. Germline V lookup: CDR1 SGHTA, CDR2 FQGNSA. The ends lost 5 bases at V and 1 base at J; junction bases unmatched: 10. CDR3 nucleotide sequence: TGTGCCAGCAGCAACCCCTCACGGGAGGGGTCCTACAATGAGCAGTTCTTC. This encodes CASSNPSREGSYNEQFF.

The chain carries TRBV20-1 and TRBJ2-7; TRBD2 matches 8 bases. This CDR3 comprises 15 residues. V lost 3 bases and J lost 2; bases outside the gene matches: 9. Germline CDR1 DFQATT, CDR2 SNEGSKA (reference sequence). Here the CDR3 DNA reads TGCAGTGCTAGGAGAAGCGGGAGCGGGACCTACGAGCAGTACTTC. Its translation is CSARRSGSGTYEQYF.

A few counts support this clonotype. V is TRBV10-2 and J is TRBJ2-5; D is perhaps TRBD1 (5 bases). This CDR3 has 15 residues. CDR1 and CDR2 (germline): WSHSY, SAAADI. V was shortened by 1 base and J by 2 bases, with 11 bases between the two germline ends. The CDR3 DNA follows: TGCGCCAGCAGTGAGTACCAGGGAAGACAAGAGACCCAGTACTTC. It codes for CASSEYQGRQETQYF.

A note on this clonotype: An end of the junction does not agree with germline; a read error may underlie this. V usage is TRBV4-3 and J usage is TRBJ2-3, with a tentative D call TRBD2 (6 bases). The germline V gene has CDR1 LGHNA and CDR2 YSLEER. The CDR3 contains 17 residues. CDR3 residues: CTSSQGVFSGGTDTQYF. The CDR3 DNA reads TGCACCAGCAGCCAAGGGGTTTTTAGCGGAGGCACAGATACGCAGTATTTT.

This clonotype appeared a few times. The chain uses TRBV20-1 and TRBJ2-2, with D maybe TRBD1 (5 bases). In germline, CDR1 is DFQATT, CDR2 SNEGSKA (reference sequence). Trimming removed 0 bases from V and 7 bases from J, with 12 bases in between. The CDR3 contains 14 residues. The CDR3 loop reads CSARDQQGNGELFF. The CDR3 nucleotides read TGCAGTGCTAGAGATCAGCAGGGCAACGGGGAGCTGTTTTTT.

This clonotype has only a few counts. This sequence joins TRBV20-1 and TRBJ2-6, with D tentatively TRBD2 (6 bases). The CDR3 extends over 15 amino acids. The V gene lost 5 bases and the J gene lost 1 base, with 12 bases spanning the gap. Germline V gene sequence: CDR1 DFQATT, CDR2 SNEGSKA (reference sequence). DNA for the CDR3: TGCAGTGCTGGGGGGTTAGGGTCTGGGGCCAACGTCCTGACTTTC. This translates into CSAGGLGSGANVLTF.

The chain carries TRBV4-3 and TRBJ2-1; possible D gene TRBD2, 5 bases. Looked up from germline, CDR1 is LGHNA and CDR2 is YSLEER. Trimming shortened V by 1 base and J by 10 bases, and 17 bases separated the two germline ends. The CDR3 consists of 15 residues. CDR3 protein: CASSQVLGGSVEQFF. CDR3 bases: TGCGCCAGCAGCCAAGTGCTAGGCGGGTCCGTGGAGCAGTTCTTC.

This clonotype was counted at least ten times. The chain carries TRBV3-1 and TRBJ2-1; D gene unclear. The length of the CDR3 is 14 residues. Trimming shortened V by 4 bases and J by 4 bases, and 11 bases separated the two germline ends. Germline V gives CDR1 LGHDT, CDR2 YNNKEL (reference sequence). This chain's CDR3 is CASSPRIAYNEQFF. The CDR3 nucleotides read TGTGCCAGCAGCCCCCGGATAGCTTACAATGAGCAGTTCTTC.

The sample holds a few counts of this clonotype. The chain carries TRBV20-1 and TRBJ2-1; D gene uncertain. Germline V gives CDR1 DFQATT, CDR2 SNEGSKA (reference sequence). V lost 0 bases to trimming and J lost 5 bases, with 8 bases between them. The CDR3 consists of 13 residues. The CDR3 DNA follows: TGCAGTGCTAGAGATACGATTAACAATGAGCAGTTCTTC. It specifies CSARDTINNEQFF.

This clonotype has only a few counts. The chain links TRBV29-1 to TRBJ2-4; D call uncertain. This CDR3 has 13 amino acids. Trimming removed 3 bases from V and 3 bases from J, with 9 bases in between. Germline V lookup: CDR1 SQVTM, CDR2 ANQGSEA. The CDR3 bases are TGCAGCGTTGAGGGCTATAACAAAAACATTCAGTACTTC. It encodes CSVEGYNKNIQYF.

This clonotype showed up just a few times. The V call is TRBV4-2, the J call TRBJ1-1; D is uncertain. The CDR3 contains 13 residues. The V and J ends lost 2 bases and 3 bases respectively, with 7 bases between them. Germline assignment: CDR1 LGHNA and CDR2 YNFKEQ. Here the CDR3 reads CASSQSRDTEAFF. CDR3 nucleotide sequence: TGTGCCAGCAGCCAATCTCGGGACACTGAAGCTTTCTTT.

This chain uses TRBV20-1 with TRBJ2-5; D possibly corresponds to TRBD1 (6 bases). Trimming shortened V by 3 bases and J by 1 base, and 12 bases separated the two germline ends. This CDR3 spans 14 amino acids. The germline gives CDR1 DFQATT, CDR2 SNEGSKA (reference sequence). Here the CDR3 DNA reads TGCAGTGCTAGCAGGGGAAGCCCCCAAGAGACCCAGTACTTC. Translation: CSASRGSPQETQYF.

The chain employs TRBV5-6 and TRBJ2-7; D is unresolved. Trimming shortened V by 1 base and J by 6 bases, and 11 bases separated the two germline ends. Germline values: CDR1 SGHDT, CDR2 YYEEEE. This CDR3 has 13 residues. The CDR3 spells CASSLWGFSEQYF. The CDR3 DNA sequence: TGTGCCAGCAGCTTGTGGGGATTCTCCGAGCAGTACTTC.

This clonotype occurred a few times. The rearrangement uses TRBV18 and TRBJ1-2; D gene ambiguous. This CDR3 has 12 residues. V was pared by 4 bases and J by 7 bases, with 10 bases between. Per the germline V gene, CDR1 is KGHSH and CDR2 is LQKENI. This CDR3 reads CASSHSVGGYTF. DNA of the CDR3: TGTGCCAGCTCACACAGCGTTGGTGGCTACACCTTC.

In its sample, this clonotype was seen a few times. The rearrangement uses TRBV10-2 and TRBJ2-7; 8 bases map to TRBD1. The CDR3 covers 16 residues. J gave up 2 bases and V 3 bases, and 9 bases lay outside the gene matches. Germline V CDR1 and CDR2: WSHSY, SAAADI. The CDR3 region has the DNA TGCGCCAGCAGTGACTCGAGGACAGGGTGGACCTACGAGCAGTACTTC. This gives the protein CASSDSRTGWTYEQYF.

This clonotype was recorded a few times. This rearrangement joins TRBV7-2 to TRBJ2-7; weak D call: TRBD2 (5 bases). The germline V and J ends were trimmed by 2 bases and 2 bases, with 19 bases remaining between them. Per germline, CDR1 SGHTA and CDR2 FQGNSA. The CDR3 covers 17 residues. The DNA for the CDR3 is TGTGCCAGCAGCTTAAAACTAGGCCCGGGGATCCCCTACGAGCAGTACTTC. Translation gives CASSLKLGPGIPYEQYF.

This clonotype was counted many times. The chain combines TRBV25-1 with TRBJ2-7; possibly TRBD1 for D (5 bases). Between the trimmed V and J ends, which lost 2 bases and 4 bases, there was a span of 9 bases. This CDR3 is 13 amino acids long. Germline V gene data show CDR1 as MGHDK and CDR2 as SYGVNS. The CDR3 sequence is CASSEGARYEQYF. The CDR3 bases are TGTGCCAGCAGTGAAGGGGCCAGATACGAGCAGTACTTC.